The 24 T cell receptor beta chains given below trace back to one sample, sequenced in a study of shared clonotypes between healthy human individuals (dated by TCRdb to 2018 to 2021). The method behind the library was the immunoSEQ multiplex PCR assay. TCRdb carries this immuneACCESS record with in-frame sequences only. Its versions omit some clonotypes, under half of them owing to an unresolved V gene in the studies checked, with the rest unexplained. For this sample there are 550,000 to 800,000 clones; 90% appear just once. The ten largest clonotypes hold about 33% of the sample. The sequenced sample was memory CD8+ T cells from PBMCs. In the paper's terms, the cell subset or site label means: CD45RO+ cells pooled with CCR7-negative TemRA cells. The receptors come from a man aged 18 to 35 in good health. Some clones in this sample may be carry-over from other donors' samples.

The rearrangement links TRBV19 to TRBJ2-3, with TRBD2 identical over 9 bases. The germline V gene encodes CDR1 LNHDA and CDR2 SQIVND (reference sequence). V shed 8 bases, J shed 4 bases, and the junction held 13 bases outside the gene matches. The CDR3 is made up of 16 amino acids. As DNA, the CDR3 is TGTGCCAGTGGCGGGACTAGCTTTACGGGGCCAGATACGCAGTATTTT. Protein sequence: CASGGTSFTGPDTQYF.

The genes are TRBV9 and TRBJ1-2, with 12 nucleotides matching TRBD1. The germline V gene encodes CDR1 SGDLS and CDR2 YYNGEE. The CDR3 runs 20 residues. V lost 3 bases to trimming and J lost 6 bases; unmatched junction nucleotides: 21. CDR3 in DNA: TGTGCCAGCAGCGGACGAACCGAAGCCACCGGGACAGGGGGCATGAATGGCTACACCTTC. Encoded protein: CASSGRTEATGTGGMNGYTF. The full variable domain, completed using reference TRBV9 and TRBJ1-2, is DSGVTQTPKHLITATGQRVTLRCSPRSGDLSVYWYQQSLDQGLQFLIQYYNGEERAKGNILERFSAQQFPDLHSELNLSSLELGDSALYFCASSGRTEATGTGGMNGYTFGSGTRLTVV.

The chain employs TRBV4-3 and TRBJ1-6; tentative D call: TRBD1 (6 bases). V was shortened by 0 bases and J by 7 bases, with 10 bases between the two germline ends. This CDR3 has 15 amino acids. CDR1 is LGHNA and CDR2 is YSLEER in the germline V gene. This chain's CDR3 is CASSQDRGGNSPLHF. The CDR3 DNA sequence: TGCGCCAGCAGCCAAGATAGGGGGGGAAATTCACCCCTCCACTTT.

The V call is TRBV7-2, the J call TRBJ1-1, with TRBD1 matching over 7 bases. Trimming at V came to 3 bases and at J to 3 bases, leaving 4 bases not matched to a gene. The CDR3 totals 14 residues. Germline CDR1 is SGHTA and CDR2 is FQGNSA. The CDR3 region has the DNA TGTGCCAGCAGCTTGCGTCAGGGGGACACTGAAGCTTTCTTT. Protein: CASSLRQGDTEAFF.

V is TRBV19 and J is TRBJ2-1, with D possibly being TRBD1 (5 bases). This CDR3 has 15 amino acids. V gave up 3 bases and J gave up 4 bases, with 13 bases separating them. Per germline, CDR1 LNHDA and CDR2 SQIVND (reference sequence). CDR3 protein: CASSIPRVEYNEQFF. CDR3 bases: TGTGCCAGTAGTATCCCCAGGGTGGAGTACAATGAGCAGTTCTTC. The entire variable domain, with the rest obtained from reference TRBV19 and TRBJ2-1, is as follows: DGGITQSPKYLFRKEGQNVTLSCEQNLNHDAMYWYRQDPGQGLRLIYYSQIVNDFQKGDIAEGYSVSREKKESFPLTVTSAQKNPTAFYLCASSIPRVEYNEQFFGPGTRLTVL.

The chain joins TRBV27 to TRBJ1-1, with D possibly matching TRBD1 (5 bases). Germline CDR1 reads MNHEY; CDR2 reads SMNVEV (reference sequence). The ends were cut back, 4 bases at V and 4 bases at J, with 13 bases in the middle. The CDR3 covers 14 residues. The CDR3 spells CASSWDVGGTEAFF. The CDR3 DNA sequence: TGTGCCAGCAGTTGGGATGTGGGGGGCACTGAAGCTTTCTTT.

The chain joins TRBV4-3 to TRBJ2-4, with a possible D match to TRBD1 (5 bases). With 2 bases removed from V and 7 bases from J, the gap between germline ends came to 18 bases. The germline V gene has CDR1 LGHNA and CDR2 YSLEER. The CDR3 is made up of 16 amino acids. The CDR3 nucleotides are TGCGCCAGCAGCCAAACCCTGGGAAGGGGTGGCAACATTCAGTACTTC. It codes for CASSQTLGRGGNIQYF.

The chain joins TRBV28 to TRBJ1-5; D remains ambiguous. Per the germline V gene, CDR1 is MDHEN and CDR2 is SYDVKM. The CDR3 consists of 17 residues. Trimming stripped 3 bases from V and 3 bases from J, with 18 bases between. The CDR3 region is CASSFLQGSGVNQPQHF. As DNA, the CDR3 is TGTGCCAGCAGTTTCCTCCAAGGAAGTGGTGTCAATCAGCCCCAGCATTTT.

This clone was seen once. The rearrangement links TRBV29-1 to TRBJ2-2, with 10 bases that match TRBD2. The germline CDR1 and CDR2 sequences are SQVTM and ANQGSEA. This CDR3 spans 15 amino acids. Unmatched junction bases numbered 6, after V lost 6 bases and J lost 2 bases. CDR3 sequence (DNA): TGCAGCGTGGAAAGGACTAGCGGCAACACCGGGGAGCTGTTTTTT. It codes for CSVERTSGNTGELFF.

This chain connects TRBV7-3 to TRBJ2-3, with TRBD2 matching over 9 bases. The CDR3 contains 15 residues. After removal of 6 bases from V and 2 bases from J, the junction contained 6 bases not matched to a gene. Germline lookup yields CDR1 SGHTA and CDR2 FQGTGA. The CDR3 coding sequence is TGTGCCAGCAGTCCGACTAGCGGATACACAGATACGCAGTATTTT. It is translated as CASSPTSGYTDTQYF.

V is TRBV5-1 and J is TRBJ1-2; D gene uncertain. Trimming pared 4 bases from V and 4 bases from J, leaving 23 bases between. The CDR3 has 17 residues. Germline V gene sequence: CDR1 SGHRS, CDR2 YFSETQ. For the CDR3, the DNA is TGCGCCAGCAGCGGACCGGGAAATCTGTCCCTCTCCTATGGCTACACCTTC. The encoded protein is CASSGPGNLSLSYGYTF.

This chain links TRBV5-1 with TRBJ2-7; 7 bases are shared with TRBD1. The CDR3 loop spans 14 amino acids. Losses at the gene ends were 0 bases for V and 5 bases for J; bases not matched to a gene: 5. The V gene's germline CDR1 is SGHRS and CDR2 YFSETQ. The CDR3 nucleotides read TGCGCCAGCAGCTTGGACAGGGGAGTGGACGAGCAGTACTTC. The encoded protein is CASSLDRGVDEQYF.

The genes are TRBV5-5 and TRBJ2-7; D perhaps matches TRBD1 (6 bases). Trimming removed 5 bases at V and 9 bases at J, with 15 bases between. The CDR3 consists of 12 residues. Germline V gene lookup returns CDR1 SGHKS and CDR2 YYEKEE (reference sequence). CDR3 coding DNA: TGTGCCAGCAGGCCTGACTGGGGGCTGCAGTACTTC. Protein: CASRPDWGLQYF. Complete variable domain (other parts from reference TRBV5-5 and TRBJ2-7): DAGVTQSPTHLIKTRGQQVTLRCSPISGHKSVSWYQQVLGQGPQFIFQYYEKEERGRGNFPDRFSARQFPNYSSELNVNALLLGDSALYLCASRPDWGLQYFGPGTRLTVT.

This clone has more than one count but fewer than ten. This chain uses TRBV7-9 with TRBJ2-7; 9 bases are shared with TRBD2. The J segment lost 5 bases and the V segment lost 8 bases, leaving 10 bases of the junction unmatched. The germline V gene has CDR1 SEHNR and CDR2 FQNEAQ (reference sequence). CDR3 length: 14 amino acids. CDR3 sequence reads: CASGFSGSGDEQYF. The CDR3 bases are TGTGCCAGCGGATTTAGCGGGAGTGGAGACGAGCAGTACTTC. The whole variable domain, filled in from reference TRBV7-9 and TRBJ2-7, reads DTGVSQNPRHKITKRGQNVTFRCDPISEHNRLYWYRQTLGQGPEFLTYFQNEAQLEKSRLLSDRFSAERPKGSFSTLEIQRTEQGDSAMYLCASGFSGSGDEQYFGPGTRLTVT.

The V gene is TRBV28, the J gene TRBJ1-1, with unresolved D. V shed 3 bases and J shed 5 bases, with 16 bases lying between them. Germline lookup yields CDR1 MDHEN and CDR2 SYDVKM. This CDR3 comprises 15 residues. CDR3: CASSLSRRMGTEAFF. The CDR3 DNA is TGTGCCAGCAGTTTGTCCCGCCGGATGGGTACTGAAGCTTTCTTT. The full variable domain, rest sourced from reference TRBV28 and TRBJ1-1, is DVKVTQSSRYLVKRTGEKVFLECVQDMDHENMFWYRQDPGLGLRLIYFSYDVKMKEKGDIPEGYSVSREKKERFSLILESASTNQTSMYLCASSLSRRMGTEAFFGQGTRLTVV.

The chain couples TRBV4-2 to TRBJ2-1; D possibly corresponds to TRBD2 (5 bases). This CDR3 spans 16 amino acids. V lost 0 bases, J lost 2 bases, and 11 bases lay in between. In germline, CDR1 is LGHNA, CDR2 YNFKEQ. The CDR3 sequence is CASSQENGDPYNEQFF. In nucleotides, the CDR3 is TGTGCCAGCAGCCAAGAAAACGGGGATCCCTACAATGAGCAGTTCTTC.

The chain has TRBV11-2 and TRBJ1-3; D remains unclear. The V end lost 1 base, the J end lost 0 bases, and 10 bases lay between the germline ends. Germline V gene sequence: CDR1 SGHAT, CDR2 FQNNGV. The length of the CDR3 is 16 residues. CDR3 residues: CASSLVVLSSGNTIYF. DNA of the CDR3: TGTGCCAGCAGCTTAGTAGTTTTAAGCTCTGGAAACACCATATATTTT.

The chain links TRBV19 to TRBJ1-2; 7 bases agree with TRBD1. Germline values: CDR1 LNHDA, CDR2 SQIVND (reference sequence). The CDR3 loop spans 11 amino acids. V lost 6 bases, J lost 10 bases, and 5 bases stayed unmatched. The CDR3 loop reads CASRRTGDYTF. DNA of the CDR3: TGTGCCAGTAGACGGACAGGTGACTACACCTTC.

This sequence joins TRBV9 and TRBJ2-1; 7 bases are a match to TRBD2. Germline CDR1 SGDLS, CDR2 YYNGEE. V lost 0 bases and J lost 5; bases outside the gene matches: 17. This CDR3 spans 19 amino acids. The chain's CDR3 is CASSVASSGTLKINNEQFF. The CDR3 DNA reads TGTGCCAGCAGCGTAGCATCTAGCGGCACCCTCAAAATTAACAATGAGCAGTTCTTC.

This chain connects TRBV27 to TRBJ2-1, with D possibly being TRBD1 (6 bases). V was pared by 5 bases and J by 2 bases, with 13 bases between. Per the germline V gene, CDR1 is MNHEY and CDR2 is SMNVEV (reference sequence). The CDR3 length is 15 residues. The CDR3 protein is CASSPQGRAYNEQFF. In nucleotides, the CDR3 is TGTGCCAGCAGTCCACAGGGACGGGCCTACAATGAGCAGTTCTTC.

The CDR3 protein is CASRILDNEGTEAFF. CDR3 nucleotide sequence: TGTGCCAGCAGGATACTAGATAACGAGGGCACTGAAGCTTTCTTT. The chain combines TRBV6-5 with TRBJ1-1; D is unclear. The CDR3 consists of 15 residues. The V gene lost 6 bases and the J gene lost 4 bases, with 18 bases spanning the gap. Per germline, CDR1 MNHEY and CDR2 SVGAGI.

This chain uses TRBV5-1 with TRBJ2-5, with 8 nucleotides matching TRBD1. Trimming removed 0 bases from V and 4 bases from J; junction bases left unmatched: 5. Germline V gene data show CDR1 as SGHRS and CDR2 as YFSETQ. The CDR3 length is 15 residues. CDR3: CASSLEQGARETQYF. In nucleotides, the CDR3 is TGCGCCAGCAGCTTGGAGCAGGGGGCGAGAGAGACCCAGTACTTC.

This clone was seen a few times. This chain connects TRBV19 to TRBJ1-5; D ambiguous. V was pared by 10 bases and J by 3 bases, with 13 bases between. The germline CDR1 and CDR2 sequences are LNHDA and SQIVND (reference sequence). This CDR3 spans 13 amino acids. The CDR3 sequence is CATAGLNNQPQHF. CDR3 nucleotide sequence: TGTGCCACCGCGGGTCTGAACAATCAGCCCCAGCATTTT.

This chain links TRBV4-1 with TRBJ2-7, with D maybe TRBD2 (5 bases). The germline gives CDR1 MGHRA, CDR2 YSYEKL. The CDR3 sequence is 17 residues long. Trimming removed 0 bases from V and 2 bases from J, with 17 bases in between. The CDR3 loop reads CASSQDWAGGGTYEQYF. The CDR3 DNA reads as TGCGCCAGCAGCCAAGATTGGGCCGGCGGAGGCACCTACGAGCAGTACTTC.